This T cell receptor (beta chain) was found in a study of T-cell reconstitution after alpha-beta-depleted transplantation in children. Unique molecular identifiers were used to barcode this TCRbeta library. TCRdb fed the PCR reads into MiXCR, producing one record per CDR3 protein. The sample records 440,000 or so distinct CDR3 sequences, approximately 10% being singletons. The CDR3 contains 15 residues. Trimming cost V 1 base and J 5 bases; bases outside gene matches: 6. Germline CDR1 SGHRS, CDR2 YFSETQ. This TCR derives from a human donor who donated a stem cell graft to a child with acute myeloid leukemia. The chain combines TRBV5-1 with TRBJ1-5; TRBD1 agrees at 7 bases. The sample was PBMCs from the stem cell graft donor, taken from the stem cell graft. CDR3 amino acids: CASSLTGDRDQPQHF. CDR3 DNA: TGCGCCAGCAGCTTGACAGGGGATCGGGATCAGCCCCAGCATTTT.